This is a list of T cell receptor beta chains from one sample in a study of Graves' ophthalmopathy and Graves' hyperthyroidism. From the multiplex PCR reads, TCRdb called clonotypes with MiXCR, one entry per CDR3 protein. Seen here are 400,000 or so distinct CDR3 sequences, roughly 15% observed once, and the top ten hold roughly 2.3%. Sequenced: peripheral blood. The origin of the receptors is an adult woman with stable Graves' hyperthyroidism. Both conserved end residues are part of each CDR3. Each record gives: V gene, clone size, J gene, D gene, CDR3 DNA, CDR3 protein. D genes are given only for firm matches. The size field is filled for only some rows; it gives once, few, many or a size class.

V: TRBV6-1; size: many; J: TRBJ2-2; D: -; DNA: TGTGCCAGCAGGAACTCAATTACGAACACCGGGGAGCTGTTTTTT; CDR3: CASRNSITNTGELFF
V: TRBV28; size: many; J: TRBJ1-5; D: -; DNA: TGTGCCAGCAACCAAGTGAGGGGGGGCAATCAGCCCCAGCATTTT; CDR3: CASNQVRGGNQPQHF
V: TRBV5-1; size: -; J: TRBJ2-7; D: -; DNA: TGCGCCAGCAGCAACTACGAGCAGTGCTTC; CDR3: CASSNYEQCF
V: TRBV7-8; size: few; J: TRBJ1-2; D: TRBD1; DNA: TGTGCCAGCAGCCCAAGACAGGGAAAGGACGGCTACACCTTC; CDR3: CASSPRQGKDGYTF
V: TRBV6-1; size: -; J: TRBJ1-5; D: TRBD1; DNA: TGTGCCAGCAGTGAAGAGGGACAGGGCCCGTATCAGCCCCAGCATTTT; CDR3: CASSEEGQGPYQPQHF
V: TRBV5-6; size: many; J: TRBJ1-5; D: -; DNA: TGTGCCAGCAGCCTATCGAGGCGGCAGGGCAATCAGCCCCAGCATTTT; CDR3: CASSLSRRQGNQPQHF
V: TRBV11-2; size: -; J: TRBJ2-7; D: TRBD2; DNA: TGTTCCAGCAGCTTAGTCTTCACGGGGGGGACTAGCGGGAGAGAGCAGTACTTC; CDR3: CSSSLVFTGGTSGREQYF
V: TRBV5-1; size: many; J: TRBJ2-3; D: -; DNA: TGCGCCAGCAGCTTGTGGACCCCGACAGATACGCAGTATTTT; CDR3: CASSLWTPTDTQYF
V: TRBV14; size: many; J: TRBJ1-1; D: TRBD1; DNA: TGTGCCAGCAGCCAACACGACAGGGCCGCGACCACTGAAGCTTTCTTT; CDR3: CASSQHDRAATTEAFF
V: TRBV7-2; size: many; J: TRBJ2-7; D: TRBD2; DNA: TGTGCCAGCAGCCCGTGGACGGGACTACCCTACGAGCAGTACTTC; CDR3: CASSPWTGLPYEQYF
V: TRBV6-1; size: many; J: TRBJ1-5; D: -; DNA: TGTGCCAGCAGTGAATATGAGATGGATACTATTAATCAGCCCCAGCATTTT; CDR3: CASSEYEMDTINQPQHF
V: TRBV11-1; size: many; J: TRBJ2-7; D: -; DNA: TGTGCCAGCAGCTTAGGAGAATCCAGCTCCTACGAGCAGTACTTC; CDR3: CASSLGESSSYEQYF
V: TRBV6-1; size: many; J: TRBJ2-5; D: TRBD2; DNA: TGTGCCAGCAGTGAAGCATACGGGGGGGGAGAAGAGACCCAGTACTTC; CDR3: CASSEAYGGGEETQYF
V: TRBV20-1; size: many; J: TRBJ2-7; D: -; DNA: TGCAGTGCCCCTCATGGGGGCGGGAACTACGAGCAGTACTTC; CDR3: CSAPHGGGNYEQYF
V: TRBV12-3/TRBV12-4; size: many; J: TRBJ2-4; D: TRBD2; DNA: TGTGCCAGCATGAGGCTAGCGGGAGTTCGAAACATTCAGTACTTC; CDR3: CASMRLAGVRNIQYF
V: TRBV5-4; size: many; J: TRBJ1-3; D: -; DNA: TGTGCCAGCAGCTTGGGACAGAGTGTTGGAAACACCATATATTTT; CDR3: CASSLGQSVGNTIYF
V: TRBV5-1; size: -; J: TRBJ2-5; D: -; DNA: TGCGCCAGCAGCCGGCCACAGGTAGGAGAGACCCAGTACTTC; CDR3: CASSRPQVGETQYF
V: TRBV7-2; size: few; J: TRBJ2-2; D: TRBD1; DNA: TGTGCCAGCAGGCCTCCGGGACAGGCTAACACCGGGGAGCTGTTTTTT; CDR3: CASRPPGQANTGELFF
V: TRBV12-3/TRBV12-4; size: many; J: TRBJ1-5; D: TRBD1; DNA: TGTGCCAGCAGTTGGGGACAGAACAATCAGCCCCAGCATTTT; CDR3: CASSWGQNNQPQHF
V: TRBV15; size: many; J: TRBJ2-7; D: -; DNA: TGTGCCACCAGCAGAGATTCAGGGGGAGGGGAGCAGTACTTC; CDR3: CATSRDSGGGEQYF
V: TRBV6-1; size: -; J: TRBJ1-5; D: -; DNA: TGTGCCAGCAGTGAAGACCCCAATCAGCCCCAGCATTTT; CDR3: CASSEDPNQPQHF
V: TRBV28; size: many; J: TRBJ2-7; D: TRBD2; DNA: TGTGCCAGCAGTTTAGACGTTAGCGGGGCCTACGAGCAGTACTTC; CDR3: CASSLDVSGAYEQYF
V: TRBV6-6; size: many; J: TRBJ1-5; D: -; DNA: TGTGCCAGCAGTTACTCGTCAGGGGGCAATCAGCCCCAGCATTTT; CDR3: CASSYSSGGNQPQHF
V: TRBV27; size: -; J: TRBJ2-7; D: -; DNA: TGTGCCAGCAGTTTCTCCCATTCTGGGGGCTCTACTAACTCCTACGAGCAGTACTTC; CDR3: CASSFSHSGGSTNSYEQYF
V: TRBV28; size: many; J: TRBJ2-7; D: -; DNA: TGTGCCAGCAGTTTTAGGCCTGGAACGGGCTACGAGCAGTACTTC; CDR3: CASSFRPGTGYEQYF
V: TRBV27; size: few; J: TRBJ2-2; D: -; DNA: TGTGCCAGCAGCAACGTACTAGGGAGGAACACCGGGGAGCTGTTTTTT; CDR3: CASSNVLGRNTGELFF
V: TRBV27; size: few; J: TRBJ2-1; D: TRBD2; DNA: TGTGCCAGCAATGTAGCGGGGGGGTTCAGTGAGCAGTTCTTC; CDR3: CASNVAGGFSEQFF
V: TRBV6-1; size: many; J: TRBJ1-6; D: TRBD1; DNA: TGTGCCAGCAGACCAAGACAGGGTAATTCACCCCTCCACTTT; CDR3: CASRPRQGNSPLHF
V: TRBV28; size: many; J: TRBJ2-4; D: -; DNA: TGTGCCAGCAGTTTATTGCGCGTCCGGGGGGCACCGCCTGAAGCCAAAAACATTAAGTACTTC; CDR3: CASSLLRVRGAPPEAKNIKYF
V: TRBV27; size: many; J: TRBJ2-5; D: TRBD2; DNA: TGTGCCAGCAGTCCGGGGAGCGGGAGGGAGACCCAGTACTTC; CDR3: CASSPGSGRETQYF
V: TRBV28; size: many; J: TRBJ2-7; D: -; DNA: TGTGCCAGCAGTTTAGCGGGACGAGGGGACGAGCAGTACTTC; CDR3: CASSLAGRGDEQYF
V: TRBV18; size: few; J: TRBJ2-7; D: -; DNA: TGTGCCAGCTCACGGACGGAGACCTACGAGCAGTACTTC; CDR3: CASSRTETYEQYF
V: TRBV4-2; size: many; J: TRBJ2-2; D: -; DNA: TGTGCCAGCAGCCAGGGGGCGGGATCATTCACCGGGGAGCTGTTTTTT; CDR3: CASSQGAGSFTGELFF
V: TRBV9; size: many; J: TRBJ1-3; D: -; DNA: TGTGCCAGCAGCGTAGGGGTGGCCTCTGGAAACACCATATATTTT; CDR3: CASSVGVASGNTIYF
V: TRBV7-9; size: many; J: TRBJ1-2; D: -; DNA: TGTGCCAGCAGCAATATACAGGGATACTATGGCTACACCTTC; CDR3: CASSNIQGYYGYTF
V: TRBV6-1; size: -; J: TRBJ2-7; D: -; DNA: TGTGCCAGCAGTGAAGCAGTGGGGACCCTCTACGAGCAGTACTTC; CDR3: CASSEAVGTLYEQYF
V: TRBV7-6; size: many; J: TRBJ2-7; D: -; DNA: TGTGCCAGCAGCTTAGCGGGGCGAAGCGAGCAGTACTTC; CDR3: CASSLAGRSEQYF
V: TRBV15; size: many; J: TRBJ1-2; D: -; DNA: TGTGCCACCAGCAGAGATCAGGGTCAAGAGGGCTACACCTTC; CDR3: CATSRDQGQEGYTF
V: TRBV20-1; size: -; J: TRBJ2-7; D: -; DNA: TGCAGTGCTAGAGGAAGAGGGGACTTTTACGAGCAGTACTTC; CDR3: CSARGRGDFYEQYF
V: TRBV18; size: many; J: TRBJ2-5; D: TRBD2; DNA: TGTGCCAGCTCACGCGGGAGCCAAGAGACCCAGTACTTC; CDR3: CASSRGSQETQYF
V: TRBV5-1; size: many; J: TRBJ2-7; D: TRBD2; DNA: TGCGCCAGCCGACGGGGGGACCACTACGAGCAGTACTTC; CDR3: CASRRGDHYEQYF
V: TRBV7-6; size: many; J: TRBJ2-7; D: TRBD2; DNA: TGTGCCAGCAGTGACTCCCTAGCGGGAGGGCCCTACGAGCAGTACTTC; CDR3: CASSDSLAGGPYEQYF
V: TRBV12-3/TRBV12-4; size: -; J: TRBJ2-7; D: -; DNA: TGTGCCACATCACGGGGTTTCTACGAGCAGTACTTC; CDR3: CATSRGFYEQYF
V: TRBV9; size: few; J: TRBJ2-4; D: -; DNA: TGTGCCAGCAGCGTGCATTGGCGGGGTGGTGCCAAAGACATTCAGTACTTC; CDR3: CASSVHWRGGAKDIQYF
V: TRBV12-5; size: many; J: TRBJ1-1; D: -; DNA: TGTGCTAGTGGTTTGGTATTAGGACGGCAGATGAACACTGAAGCTTTCTTT; CDR3: CASGLVLGRQMNTEAFF
V: TRBV19; size: many; J: TRBJ2-7; D: TRBD1; DNA: TGTGCCAGTAGTGATGTCGGGACAGACTACGAGCAGCACTTC; CDR3: CASSDVGTDYEQHF
V: TRBV13; size: many; J: TRBJ1-1; D: -; DNA: TGTGCCAGCAGCCGTAGGTTAGGGGCGAACACTGAAGCTTTCTTT; CDR3: CASSRRLGANTEAFF